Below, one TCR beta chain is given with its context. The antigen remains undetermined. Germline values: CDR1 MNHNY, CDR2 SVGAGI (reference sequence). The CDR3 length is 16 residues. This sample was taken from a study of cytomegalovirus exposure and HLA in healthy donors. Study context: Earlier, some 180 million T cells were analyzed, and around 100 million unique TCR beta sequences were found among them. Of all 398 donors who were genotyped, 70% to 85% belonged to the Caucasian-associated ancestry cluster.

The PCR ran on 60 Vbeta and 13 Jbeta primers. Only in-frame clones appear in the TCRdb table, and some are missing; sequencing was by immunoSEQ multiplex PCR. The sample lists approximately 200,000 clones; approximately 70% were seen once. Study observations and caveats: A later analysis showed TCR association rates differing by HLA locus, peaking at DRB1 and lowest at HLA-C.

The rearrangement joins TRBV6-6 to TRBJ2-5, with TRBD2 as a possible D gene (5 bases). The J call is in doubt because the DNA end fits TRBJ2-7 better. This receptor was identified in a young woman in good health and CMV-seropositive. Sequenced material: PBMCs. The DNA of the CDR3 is TGTGCCAGCAGTTACAACGGGGTCCCCTCGAAATACGAGCAGTACTTC. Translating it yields CASSYNGVPSKYEQYF.